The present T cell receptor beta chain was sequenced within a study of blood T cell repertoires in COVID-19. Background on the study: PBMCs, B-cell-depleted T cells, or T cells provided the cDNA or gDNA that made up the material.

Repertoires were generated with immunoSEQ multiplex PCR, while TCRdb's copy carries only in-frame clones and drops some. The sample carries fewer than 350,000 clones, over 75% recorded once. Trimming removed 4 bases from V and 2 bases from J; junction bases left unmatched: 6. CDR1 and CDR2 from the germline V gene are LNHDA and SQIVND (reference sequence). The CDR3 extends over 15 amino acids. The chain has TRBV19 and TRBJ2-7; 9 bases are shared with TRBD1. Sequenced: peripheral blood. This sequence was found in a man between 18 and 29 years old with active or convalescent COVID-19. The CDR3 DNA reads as TGTGCCAGTAGTACCCCTCGGGACAGGGCCTACGAGCAGTACTTC. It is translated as CASSTPRDRAYEQYF.